This T cell receptor (beta chain) was identified in a study of T-cell memory formation after mild COVID-19. The overall study: TCR clusters largely stayed donor specific. General study results and limits: There was a balanced CD4/CD8 profile in clones contracting day 15 to 85, and later expanders leaned CD4+.

TCRdb reprocessed the 5' RACE reads with MiXCR, giving one entry per CDR3 protein. This table has hundreds of thousands of distinct CDR3 sequences, 15% to 20% appearing once. The CDR3 has 15 residues. V shed 5 bases, J shed 2 bases, and the junction held 7 bases outside the gene matches. This clonotype was detected a few times. Its antigen is as yet unknown. The specimen sequenced was PBMCs or a T cell subset sorted from them (not recorded which). This TCR was recovered from an adult woman who had mild COVID-19 (a few samples of this study predate the infection). Cell type and time point are not known. This sequence joins TRBV12-3 or TRBV12-4 and TRBJ2-5; 8 bases map to TRBD2. CDR3 DNA sequence: TGTGCCAGCAGTCCCCGGGGGGGGGGACAAGAGACCCAGTACTTC. This codes for CASSPRGGGQETQYF.